This T cell receptor beta chain was captured by sequencing in a study of human T cells and chemical hapten exposure. This sample's time point: pre-sensitization, week 0. Treatment reported: therapeutic diphenylcyclopropenone sensitization with weekly scalp DPC. The study drew its donors from alopecia patients who were 18 to 70 years old and suitable for DPC. The CDR3 is made up of 11 amino acids. CDR1 and CDR2 (germline): MDHEN, SYDVKM. The V end lost 5 bases, the J end lost 4 bases, and 5 bases lay between the germline ends. TCRdb re-analysed the RACE reads in MiXCR, keeping a single row per CDR3 protein. The sample holds some 38,000 distinct CDR3 sequences, about 7.4% seen once.

The receptor comes from a woman between 50 and 59 years old with alopecia areata. Some clones in this sample may be carry-over from other donors' samples. The rearrangement links TRBV28 to TRBJ1-2; the D is unclear. The sequenced sample was whole blood, obtained in connection with sensitization to the hapten diphenylcyclopropenone (DPC). CDR3 DNA: TGTGCCAGCAGTAATTTCTATGGCTACACCTTC. Translation gives CASSNFYGYTF.